This T cell receptor (beta chain) comes out of a study of blood T cell repertoires in COVID-19. The method was immunoSEQ multiplex PCR; TCRdb's version includes in-frame clones alone and lacks a portion of them. The sample carries 300,000 to 350,000 clones, around nine tenths recorded once. Germline CDR1 SGDLS, CDR2 YYNGEE. There are 17 residues in the CDR3. V lost 0 bases to trimming and J lost 5 bases; unmatched junction nucleotides: 11. This clonotype originated in a man aged 30 to 39 who had recovered from COVID-19. The source material was PBMCs or T cells enriched from blood (not recorded which). V is TRBV9 and J is TRBJ1-1; 9 bases agree with TRBD1. This CDR3 reads CASSVDGRRDRVTEAFF. CDR3 in DNA: TGTGCCAGCAGCGTAGACGGGAGGAGGGACAGGGTGACTGAAGCTTTCTTT. The entire variable domain, with the rest obtained from reference TRBV9 and TRBJ1-1, is as follows: DSGVTQTPKHLITATGQRVTLRCSPRSGDLSVYWYQQSLDQGLQFLIQYYNGEERAKGNILERFSAQQFPDLHSELNLSSLELGDSALYFCASSVDGRRDRVTEAFFGQGTRLTVV.